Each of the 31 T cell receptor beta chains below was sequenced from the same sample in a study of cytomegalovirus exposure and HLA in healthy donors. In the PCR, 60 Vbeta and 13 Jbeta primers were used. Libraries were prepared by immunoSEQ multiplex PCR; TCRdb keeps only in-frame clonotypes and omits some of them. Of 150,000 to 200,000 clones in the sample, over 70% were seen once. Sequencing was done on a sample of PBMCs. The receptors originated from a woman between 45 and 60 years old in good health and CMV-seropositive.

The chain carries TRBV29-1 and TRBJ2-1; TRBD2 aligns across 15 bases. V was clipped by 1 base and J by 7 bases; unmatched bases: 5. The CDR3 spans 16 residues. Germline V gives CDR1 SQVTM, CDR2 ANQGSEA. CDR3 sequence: CSVEAPGLAGGNEQFF. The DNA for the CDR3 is TGCAGCGTTGAAGCCCCGGGACTAGCGGGAGGTAATGAGCAGTTCTTC.

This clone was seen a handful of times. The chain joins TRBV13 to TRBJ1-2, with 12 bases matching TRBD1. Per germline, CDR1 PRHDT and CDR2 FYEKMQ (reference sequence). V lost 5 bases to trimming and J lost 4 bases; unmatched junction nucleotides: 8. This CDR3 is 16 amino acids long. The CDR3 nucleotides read TGTGCCAGCAGCGGTGGGACAGGGGGCGAGGGCTATGGCTACACCTTC. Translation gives CASSGGTGGEGYGYTF.

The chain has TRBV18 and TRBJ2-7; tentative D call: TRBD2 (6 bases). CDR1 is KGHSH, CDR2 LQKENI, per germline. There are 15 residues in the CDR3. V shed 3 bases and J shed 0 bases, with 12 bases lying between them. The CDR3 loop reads CASSPPHGGSYEQYF. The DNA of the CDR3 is TGTGCCAGCTCACCCCCCCACGGGGGCTCCTACGAGCAGTACTTC. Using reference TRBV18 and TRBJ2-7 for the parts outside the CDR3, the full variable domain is NAGVMQNPRHLVRRRGQEARLRCSPMKGHSHVYWYRQLPEEGLKFMVYLQKENIIDESGMPKERFSAEFPKEGPSILRIQQVVRGDSAAYFCASSPPHGGSYEQYFGPGTRLTVT.

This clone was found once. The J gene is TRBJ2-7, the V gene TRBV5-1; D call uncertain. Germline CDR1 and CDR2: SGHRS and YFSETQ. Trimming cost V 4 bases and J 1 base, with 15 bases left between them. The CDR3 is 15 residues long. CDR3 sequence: CASSLAAGTSYEQYF. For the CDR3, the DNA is TGCGCCAGCAGCCTCGCCGCAGGAACATCCTACGAGCAGTACTTC.

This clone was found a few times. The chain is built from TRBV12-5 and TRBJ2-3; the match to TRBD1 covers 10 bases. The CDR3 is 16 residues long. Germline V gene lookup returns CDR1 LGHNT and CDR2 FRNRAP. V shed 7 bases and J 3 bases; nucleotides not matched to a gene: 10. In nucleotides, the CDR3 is TGTGCTAGTGCCAGACAGGGGGCTTCGAGGACAGATACGCAGTATTTT. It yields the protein CASARQGASRTDTQYF.

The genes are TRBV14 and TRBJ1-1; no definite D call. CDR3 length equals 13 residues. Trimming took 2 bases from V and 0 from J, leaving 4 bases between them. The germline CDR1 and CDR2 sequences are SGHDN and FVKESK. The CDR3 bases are TGTGCCAGCAGCCAAATCATGAACACTGAAGCTTTCTTT. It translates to CASSQIMNTEAFF.

CDR3 protein: CASRGTGNTGELFF. For the CDR3, the DNA is TGTGCCAGCAGAGGGACAGGGAACACCGGGGAGCTGTTTTTT. V is TRBV21-1 and J is TRBJ2-2; the table's TRBD1 call for D was not verified on the DNA. TRBV21-1 constitutes a pseudogene. The CDR3 contains 14 residues.

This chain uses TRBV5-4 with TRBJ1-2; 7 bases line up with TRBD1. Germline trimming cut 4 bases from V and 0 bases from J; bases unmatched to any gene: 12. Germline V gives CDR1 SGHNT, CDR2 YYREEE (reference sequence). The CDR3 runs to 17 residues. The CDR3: CASSLGTVGGANYGYTF. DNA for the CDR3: TGTGCCAGCAGCCTGGGGACAGTTGGAGGAGCTAACTATGGCTACACCTTC.

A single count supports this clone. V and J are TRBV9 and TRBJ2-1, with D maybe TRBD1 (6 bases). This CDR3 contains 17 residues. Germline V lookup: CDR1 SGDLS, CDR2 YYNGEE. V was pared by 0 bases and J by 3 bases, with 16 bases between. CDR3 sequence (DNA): TGTGCCAGCAGCGTAGCGGGGCGGTTAGGGGGCTACAATGAGCAGTTCTTC. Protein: CASSVAGRLGGYNEQFF.

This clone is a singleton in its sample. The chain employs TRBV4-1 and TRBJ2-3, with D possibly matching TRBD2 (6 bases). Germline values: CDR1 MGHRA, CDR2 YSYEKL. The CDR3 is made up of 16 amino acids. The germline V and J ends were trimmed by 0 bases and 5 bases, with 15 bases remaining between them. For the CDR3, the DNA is TGCGCCAGCAGCCAAGAGGGCTCGGGAGTCGGAGATACGCAGTATTTT. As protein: CASSQEGSGVGDTQYF.

The CDR3 coding sequence is TGTGCCAGCAGCTTGTTCCTAGTCGTCGTCCAAGAGACCCAGTACTTC. This gives the protein CASSLFLVVVQETQYF. The chain couples TRBV5-6 to TRBJ2-5; D remains ambiguous. This CDR3 region has 16 residues. Trimming took off 1 base at V and 1 base at J, with 14 bases between the two ends. Germline V lookup: CDR1 SGHDT, CDR2 YYEEEE.

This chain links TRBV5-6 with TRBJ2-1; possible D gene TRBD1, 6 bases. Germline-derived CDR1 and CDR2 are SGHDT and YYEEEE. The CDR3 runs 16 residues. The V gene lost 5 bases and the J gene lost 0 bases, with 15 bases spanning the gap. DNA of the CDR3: TGTGCCAGCAGGAATTACAGGGTACACTCCTACAATGAGCAGTTCTTC. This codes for CASRNYRVHSYNEQFF.

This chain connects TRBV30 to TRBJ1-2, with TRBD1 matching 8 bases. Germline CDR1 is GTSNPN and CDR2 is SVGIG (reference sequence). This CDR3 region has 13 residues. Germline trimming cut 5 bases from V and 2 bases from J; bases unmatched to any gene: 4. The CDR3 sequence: CAWARGLNYGYTF. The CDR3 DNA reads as TGTGCCTGGGCCAGGGGGCTAAACTATGGCTACACCTTC.

CDR3 region: CASSPPSGSADTQYF. The CDR3 DNA follows: TGTGCCAGCAGCCCTCCTAGCGGGAGTGCAGATACGCAGTATTTT. V and J are TRBV6-5 and TRBJ2-3, with 10 bases fitting TRBD2. V lost 6 bases, J lost 4 bases, and 7 bases stayed unmatched. The V gene's germline CDR1 is MNHEY and CDR2 SVGAGI. The CDR3 is made up of 15 amino acids.

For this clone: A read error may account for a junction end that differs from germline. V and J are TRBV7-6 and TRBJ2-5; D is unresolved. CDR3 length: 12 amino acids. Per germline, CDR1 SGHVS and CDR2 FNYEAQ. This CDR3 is CASSPHQETQYF. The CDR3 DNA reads TGTGCCAGCAGCCCGCACCAGGAGACCCAGTACTTC. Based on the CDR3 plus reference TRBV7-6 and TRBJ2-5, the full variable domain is GAGVSQSPRYKVTKRGQDVALRCDPISGHVSLYWYRQALGQGPEFLTYFNYEAQQDKSGLPNDRFSAERPEGSISTLTIQRTEQRDSAMYRCASSPHQETQYFGPGTRLLVL.

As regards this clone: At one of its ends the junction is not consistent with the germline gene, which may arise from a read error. CDR3 protein: CAISENSAGELFF. For the CDR3, the DNA is TGTGCCATCAGTGAAAACTCGGCCGGGGAGCTGTTTTTT. This sequence joins TRBV6-5 and TRBJ2-2, with D uncertain. Germline values: CDR1 MNHEY, CDR2 SVGAGI. The CDR3 loop spans 13 amino acids.

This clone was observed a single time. The CDR3 nucleotides are TGCGCCAGCAGCTTCCAGGGAAACTATGGCTACACCTTC. Translation gives CASSFQGNYGYTF. The V gene is TRBV5-1, the J gene TRBJ1-2; tentatively, D is TRBD1 (5 bases). The germline gives CDR1 SGHRS, CDR2 YFSETQ. The germline V and J ends were trimmed by 2 bases and 2 bases, with 7 bases remaining between them. The CDR3 loop spans 13 amino acids.

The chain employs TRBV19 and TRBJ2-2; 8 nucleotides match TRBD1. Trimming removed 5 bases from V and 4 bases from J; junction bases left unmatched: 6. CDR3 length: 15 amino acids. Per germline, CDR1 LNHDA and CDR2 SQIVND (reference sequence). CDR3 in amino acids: CASSGRQGSTGELFF. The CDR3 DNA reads TGTGCCAGTAGTGGTAGACAGGGGTCCACCGGGGAGCTGTTTTTT.

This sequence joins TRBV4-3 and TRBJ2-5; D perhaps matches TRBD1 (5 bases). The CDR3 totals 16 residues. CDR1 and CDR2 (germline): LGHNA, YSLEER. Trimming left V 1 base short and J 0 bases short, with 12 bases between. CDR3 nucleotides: TGCGCCAGCAGCCAAGGTGGGGCAGGGAACCAAGAGACCCAGTACTTC. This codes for CASSQGGAGNQETQYF.

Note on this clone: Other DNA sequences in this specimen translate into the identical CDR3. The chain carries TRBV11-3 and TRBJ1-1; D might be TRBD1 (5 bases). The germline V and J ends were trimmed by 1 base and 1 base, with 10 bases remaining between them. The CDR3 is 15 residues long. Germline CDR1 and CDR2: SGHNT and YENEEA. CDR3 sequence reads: CASSLVLGGNTEAFF. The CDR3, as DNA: TGTGCCAGCAGCTTAGTACTCGGGGGGAACACTGAAGCTTTCTTT.

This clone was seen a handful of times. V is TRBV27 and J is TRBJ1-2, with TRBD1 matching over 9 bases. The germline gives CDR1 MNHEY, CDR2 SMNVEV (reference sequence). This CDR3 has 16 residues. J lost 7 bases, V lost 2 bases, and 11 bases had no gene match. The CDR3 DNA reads TGTGCCAGCAGTTTAAATGGGGGGACAGGGTCCAGTGGCTACACCTTC. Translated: CASSLNGGTGSSGYTF.

CDR3 nucleotides: TGTGCCAGCAGTTTATTACCAGGGGGCGCGCTTGGGGCCAACGTCCTGACTTTC. As protein: CASSLLPGGALGANVLTF. The J gene is TRBJ2-6, the V gene TRBV28; TRBD1 agrees at 8 bases. The CDR3 covers 18 residues. CDR1 MDHEN and CDR2 SYDVKM come from the germline V gene. Unmatched junction bases numbered 8, after V lost 1 base and J lost 3 bases.

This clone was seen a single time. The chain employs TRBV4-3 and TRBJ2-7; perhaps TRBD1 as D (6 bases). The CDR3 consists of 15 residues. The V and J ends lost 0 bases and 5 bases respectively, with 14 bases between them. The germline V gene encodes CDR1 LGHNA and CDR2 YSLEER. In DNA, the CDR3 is TGCGCCAGCAGCCAAGAAAGGGGGTCTAACGACGAGCAGTACTTC. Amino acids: CASSQERGSNDEQYF.

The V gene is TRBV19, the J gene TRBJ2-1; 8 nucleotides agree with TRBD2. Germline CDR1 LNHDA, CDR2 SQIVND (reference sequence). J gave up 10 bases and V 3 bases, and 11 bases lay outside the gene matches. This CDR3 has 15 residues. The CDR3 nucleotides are TGTGCCAGTAGTATGGAGCGGGGGTCCCTTAGGGAGCAGTTCTTC. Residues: CASSMERGSLREQFF.

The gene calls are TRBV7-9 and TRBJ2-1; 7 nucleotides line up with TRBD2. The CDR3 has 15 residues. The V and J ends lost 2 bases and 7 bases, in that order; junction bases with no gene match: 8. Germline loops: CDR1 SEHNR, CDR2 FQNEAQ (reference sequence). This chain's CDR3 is CASSLSGRAPNEQFF. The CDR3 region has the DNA TGTGCCAGCAGCTTAAGTGGGAGGGCCCCAAATGAGCAGTTCTTC. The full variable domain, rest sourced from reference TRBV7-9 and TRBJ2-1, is DTGVSQNPRHKITKRGQNVTFRCDPISEHNRLYWYRQTLGQGPEFLTYFQNEAQLEKSRLLSDRFSAERPKGSFSTLEIQRTEQGDSAMYLCASSLSGRAPNEQFFGPGTRLTVL.

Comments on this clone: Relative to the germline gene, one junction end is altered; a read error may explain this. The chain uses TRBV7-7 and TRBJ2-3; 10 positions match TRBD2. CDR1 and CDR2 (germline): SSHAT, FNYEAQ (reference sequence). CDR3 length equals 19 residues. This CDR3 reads CASSLRDQPGLAVPDTQYF. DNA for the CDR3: TGTGCTAGCAGCTTACGCGACCAACCAGGACTAGCGGTCCCAGATACGCAGTATTTT.

In DNA form, the CDR3 reads TGTGCCAGCAGCCCACAGGGCGACTATGGCTACACCTTC. Protein sequence: CASSPQGDYGYTF. The chain uses TRBV11-2 and TRBJ1-2; weak D call: TRBD1 (6 bases). This CDR3 contains 13 residues. Trimming stripped 5 bases from V and 3 bases from J, with 10 bases between. Germline V gives CDR1 SGHAT, CDR2 FQNNGV.

The CDR3: CAWSGGLAGNNEQFF. CDR3 coding DNA: TGTGCCTGGAGTGGGGGACTAGCGGGGAACAATGAGCAGTTCTTC. The chain combines TRBV30 with TRBJ2-1; TRBD2 aligns across 13 bases. This CDR3 comprises 15 residues. V was clipped by 1 base and J by 5 bases; unmatched bases: 2. Germline V gene lookup returns CDR1 GTSNPN and CDR2 SVGIG (reference sequence).

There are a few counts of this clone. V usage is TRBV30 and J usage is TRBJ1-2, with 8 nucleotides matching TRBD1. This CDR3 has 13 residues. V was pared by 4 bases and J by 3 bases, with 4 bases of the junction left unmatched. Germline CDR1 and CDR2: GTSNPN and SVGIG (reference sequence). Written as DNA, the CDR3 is TGTGCCTGGACAGGGGGCAGGGACTATGGCTACACCTTC. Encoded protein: CAWTGGRDYGYTF.

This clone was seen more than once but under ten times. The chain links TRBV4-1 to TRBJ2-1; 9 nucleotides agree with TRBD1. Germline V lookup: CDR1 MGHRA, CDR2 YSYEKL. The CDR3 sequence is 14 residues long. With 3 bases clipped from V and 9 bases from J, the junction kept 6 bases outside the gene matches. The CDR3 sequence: CASSQQTGGGEQFF. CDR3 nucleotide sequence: TGCGCCAGCAGCCAGCAAACAGGGGGCGGTGAGCAGTTCTTC.

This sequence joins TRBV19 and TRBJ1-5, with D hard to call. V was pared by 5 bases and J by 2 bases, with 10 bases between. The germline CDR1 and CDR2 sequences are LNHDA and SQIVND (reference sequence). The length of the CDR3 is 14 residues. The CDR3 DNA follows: TGTGCCAGTAGTCGTGACACCGGCAATCAGCCCCAGCATTTT. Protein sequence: CASSRDTGNQPQHF.